One sample yielded the 12 T cell receptor beta chains listed below, sequenced in a study of blood T cell repertoires in COVID-19. Only in-frame clones appear in the TCRdb table, and some are missing; sequencing was by immunoSEQ multiplex PCR. The sample contains fewer than 300,000 clones, 85% to 90% of which appear only once. The sequenced sample consisted of peripheral blood. The receptors come from a man in his thirties or forties with acute or convalescent COVID-19.

The rearrangement uses TRBV24-1 and TRBJ2-5, with 10 bases aligning to TRBD2. V trimming: 7 bases; J trimming: 2 bases; junction bases outside the gene matches: 6. This CDR3 contains 15 residues. CDR1 and CDR2 from the germline V gene are KGHDR and SFDVKD. The CDR3 DNA reads TGTGCCACCAGAACTAGCGGGGATTCACAAGAGACCCAGTACTTC. Translating it yields CATRTSGDSQETQYF.

The CDR3 is CASSPRGSGANVLTF. The CDR3, as DNA: TGTGCCAGCAGCCCCCGAGGGAGTGGGGCCAACGTCCTGACTTTC. The chain links TRBV11-3 to TRBJ2-6, with D tentatively TRBD2 (5 bases). The V and J ends lost 5 bases and 3 bases respectively, with 11 bases between them. The CDR3 loop spans 15 amino acids. Germline assignment: CDR1 SGHNT and CDR2 YENEEA. Full variable domain (remainder filled in from reference TRBV11-3 and TRBJ2-6): EAGVVQSPRYKIIEKKQPVAFWCNPISGHNTLYWYLQNLGQGPELLIRYENEEAVDDSQLPKDRFSAERLKGVDSTLKIQPAELGDSAVYLCASSPRGSGANVLTFGAGSRLTVL.

This clone was recorded once. The V gene is TRBV6-4, the J gene TRBJ1-1; D is undetermined. Trimming cost V 2 bases and J 4 bases, with 8 bases left between them. This CDR3 is 13 amino acids long. Germline-derived CDR1 and CDR2 are MRHNA and SNTAGT. The CDR3 sequence: CASSDVGSTEAFF. CDR3 DNA sequence: TGTGCCAGCAGTGACGTCGGGAGCACTGAAGCTTTCTTT.

CDR3 DNA sequence: TGTGCCAGTTCAACCGGGACAGGTACCAACGAGCAGTACTTC. This codes for CASSTGTGTNEQYF. J is TRBJ2-7 and V is TRBV7-2; 8 nucleotides line up with TRBD1. Germline V gene sequence: CDR1 SGHTA, CDR2 FQGNSA. The CDR3 sequence is 14 residues long. V shed 9 bases and J 5 bases; nucleotides not matched to a gene: 12.

The chain links TRBV5-8 to TRBJ2-2; D is uncertain. From germline, CDR1 is SGHTS and CDR2 YDEGEE. Trimming removed 4 bases at V and 1 base at J, with 8 bases between. The CDR3 sequence is 14 residues long. CDR3 DNA: TGTGCCAGCAGCGCGGAAATGAACACCGGGGAGCTGTTTTTT. This translates into CASSAEMNTGELFF.

The genes are TRBV15 and TRBJ1-4; no definite D call. Germline V gives CDR1 LNHNV, CDR2 YYDKDF (reference sequence). There are 15 residues in the CDR3. Trimming cost V 0 bases and J 8 bases, with 13 bases left between them. In nucleotides, the CDR3 is TGTGCCACCAGCAGAGACCTAGTAGACCGGGAAAAACTGTTTTTT. Protein product: CATSRDLVDREKLFF. The whole variable domain, filled in from reference TRBV15 and TRBJ1-4, reads DAMVIQNPRYQVTQFGKPVTLSCSQTLNHNVMYWYQQKSSQAPKLLFHYYDKDFNNEADTPDNFQSRRPNTSFCFLDIRSPGLGDTAMYLCATSRDLVDREKLFFGSGTQLSVL.

The rearrangement links TRBV5-1 to TRBJ1-1; TRBD1 is a possible D gene (6 bases). Germline assignment: CDR1 SGHRS and CDR2 YFSETQ. Trimming took 0 bases from V and 0 from J, leaving 15 bases between them. This CDR3 comprises 17 residues. This CDR3 is CASSLAPGHAMNTEAFF. CDR3 nucleotide sequence: TGCGCCAGCAGCTTGGCCCCGGGACACGCAATGAACACTGAAGCTTTCTTT.

The rearrangement joins TRBV12-3 or TRBV12-4 to TRBJ1-6, with D tentatively TRBD1 (6 bases). This CDR3 has 13 residues. V lost 1 base and J 18 bases, leaving 16 bases between the germline ends. DNA for the CDR3: TGTGCCAGCAGTTTAGAAATAACAGGGTTCCACCACTTT. It encodes CASSLEITGFHHF.

This chain connects TRBV15 to TRBJ2-7; D may be TRBD1 (5 bases). Germline V lookup: CDR1 LNHNV, CDR2 YYDKDF (reference sequence). The V end lost 1 base, the J end lost 3 bases, and 13 bases lay between the germline ends. This CDR3 is built from 15 residues. Here the CDR3 DNA reads TGTGCCACCAGCAGAGGGCCAGGGCTTATCTACGAGCAGTACTTC. Its translation: CATSRGPGLIYEQYF.

In DNA, the CDR3 is TGTGCCAGCAGTGCAGGGTTCGCCTATGGCTACACCTTC. Its protein product is CASSAGFAYGYTF. The J gene is TRBJ1-2, the V gene TRBV12-3 or TRBV12-4; D is perhaps TRBD1 (5 bases). Trimming cost V 5 bases and J 4 bases, with 11 bases left between them. The CDR3 sequence is 13 residues long.

The chain carries TRBV18 and TRBJ1-5; D remains ambiguous. CDR1 and CDR2 from the germline V gene are KGHSH and LQKENI. This CDR3 comprises 16 residues. Trimming shortened V by 0 bases and J by 1 base, and 10 bases separated the two germline ends. The CDR3 here is CASSPPGRISNQPQHF. The CDR3 nucleotides read TGTGCCAGCTCACCACCGGGCAGGATAAGCAATCAGCCCCAGCATTTT. Filled out from reference TRBV18 and TRBJ1-5, the complete variable domain reads NAGVMQNPRHLVRRRGQEARLRCSPMKGHSHVYWYRQLPEEGLKFMVYLQKENIIDESGMPKERFSAEFPKEGPSILRIQQVVRGDSAAYFCASSPPGRISNQPQHFGDGTRLSIL.

V usage is TRBV19 and J usage is TRBJ1-2; maybe TRBD1 (6 bases). Germline V gives CDR1 LNHDA, CDR2 SQIVND (reference sequence). V gave up 6 bases and J gave up 6 bases, with 14 bases separating them. The CDR3 has 13 amino acids. CDR3 in amino acids: CASSPRGINGYTF. The CDR3 DNA is TGTGCCAGTAGCCCTAGGGGGATCAATGGCTACACCTTC.